This T cell receptor beta chain was captured by sequencing in a study of blood T cells in healthy people across ages. The study recruited healthy Caucasian donors from Russia who were aged about 6 to 95. Researchers report isolating at least 6 million PBMCs per sample. The V gene's germline CDR1 is LNHDA and CDR2 SQIVND (reference sequence). This CDR3 comprises 13 residues. Trimming shortened V by 10 bases and J by 6 bases, and 17 bases separated the two germline ends. Concerning this clonotype: What it binds is not known. A much larger clonotype is one base distant, so this may be a read error.

Next came a second PCR, run for about 6 to 12 cycles, which used a sample-barcoded 5' primer along with a J-beta primer mix. Samples each returned at least 2.5 million CDR3-containing paired-end reads. TCRdb used MiXCR to reprocess the 5' RACE reads, holding one entry per CDR3 protein. The table records some 750,000 distinct CDR3 sequences, 22% of them present only once. Study-level results: CMV status of donors was unknown, possibly confounding expanded clonotype changes.

The source is a man aged 65 to 85 in good health. V usage is TRBV19 and J usage is TRBJ2-3; D is unclear. Sequences were obtained from blood. Written as DNA, the CDR3 is TGTGCCACCACGGCGGTTTCCAGTGATACGCAGTATTTT. Translating gives CATTAVSSDTQYF.